A selection of T cell receptor beta chains follows, all from one sample in a study of T cells in Graves' hyperthyroidism and ophthalmopathy. Using its own MiXCR run on the multiplex PCR reads, TCRdb lists one record per CDR3 protein. Here the sample spans roughly 800,000 distinct CDR3 sequences, more than 30% being singletons. The sample comprised blood. These receptors were collected from a man aged 18 to 30 with Graves' hyperthyroidism. CDR3s include the opening cysteine and the closing phenylalanine or tryptophan. The order of the fields is clone size, CDR3 length, D gene, V gene, J gene, CDR3 DNA, CDR3 protein. A D gene is named only where the DNA matches it firmly. Where a row states a size, it is once, few, many or the class of an expanded clone; other rows omit it.

clone size: many
CDR3 length: 12
D gene: NA
V gene: TRBV12-3/TRBV12-4
J gene: TRBJ2-5
CDR3 DNA: TGTGCCAGCGGGGTGGCCGAAGAGACCCAGTACTTC
CDR3 protein: CASGVAEETQYF

clone size: many
CDR3 length: 12
D gene: NA
V gene: TRBV5-1
J gene: TRBJ1-2
CDR3 DNA: TGTGCCAGCAGTCTAGGACCGGGTGGCTACACCTTC
CDR3 protein: CASSLGPGGYTF

clone size: few
CDR3 length: 15
D gene: NA
V gene: TRBV4-2
J gene: TRBJ1-5
CDR3 DNA: TGTGCCAGCAGCCAAAACGGGGAAGGGAATCAGCCCCAGCATTTT
CDR3 protein: CASSQNGEGNQPQHF

clone size: NA
CDR3 length: 14
D gene: NA
V gene: TRBV6-5
J gene: TRBJ1-1
CDR3 DNA: TGTGCCAGCAGTTACGCGACAGAGAACACTGAAGCTTTCTTT
CDR3 protein: CASSYATENTEAFF

clone size: NA
CDR3 length: 18
D gene: TRBD2
V gene: TRBV20-1
J gene: TRBJ2-5
CDR3 DNA: TGCAGTGCTGCCCTTCTCTCCAGGACTAGCGGAATACAAGAGACCCAGTACTTC
CDR3 protein: CSAALLSRTSGIQETQYF

clone size: few
CDR3 length: 14
D gene: NA
V gene: TRBV20-1
J gene: TRBJ1-6
CDR3 DNA: TGCAGTGCGGACACAGGAGATTATTTGTCACCCCTCCACTTT
CDR3 protein: CSADTGDYLSPLHF

clone size: NA
CDR3 length: 17
D gene: TRBD2
V gene: TRBV6-2/TRBV6-3
J gene: TRBJ2-7
CDR3 DNA: TGTGCCAGCAGTTACTTTGGCGGCGGGGGGCGCGCCTACGAGCAGTACTTC
CDR3 protein: CASSYFGGGGRAYEQYF

clone size: NA
CDR3 length: 15
D gene: TRBD1
V gene: TRBV13
J gene: TRBJ2-5
CDR3 DNA: TGTGCCAGCAGCTTAACCGGGACAGACCAAGAGACCCAGTACTTC
CDR3 protein: CASSLTGTDQETQYF

clone size: few
CDR3 length: 13
D gene: TRBD1
V gene: TRBV7-3
J gene: TRBJ2-7
CDR3 DNA: TGTGCCAGCAGACAGGGGTTCGACTACGAGCAGTACTTC
CDR3 protein: CASRQGFDYEQYF

clone size: NA
CDR3 length: 14
D gene: NA
V gene: TRBV11-2
J gene: TRBJ1-1
CDR3 DNA: TGTGCCAGCAGCTTAGAGTTTGGAGTCACTGAAGCTTTCTTT
CDR3 protein: CASSLEFGVTEAFF

clone size: many
CDR3 length: 15
D gene: NA
V gene: TRBV20-1
J gene: TRBJ1-1
CDR3 DNA: TGCAGTGCTAGAGCCCCGATACAGGGGAACACTGAAGCTTTCTTT
CDR3 protein: CSARAPIQGNTEAFF

clone size: many
CDR3 length: 13
D gene: NA
V gene: TRBV20-1
J gene: TRBJ2-7
CDR3 DNA: TGCAGTGCTAGAGAGGCCACCGCCTACGAGCAGTACTTC
CDR3 protein: CSAREATAYEQYF

clone size: few
CDR3 length: 17
D gene: TRBD1
V gene: TRBV10-3
J gene: TRBJ1-6
CDR3 DNA: TGTGCCAGCTCACCAGGGAGGACAGGGTTCGGAAATTCACCCCTCCACTTT
CDR3 protein: CASSPGRTGFGNSPLHF

clone size: NA
CDR3 length: 16
D gene: NA
V gene: TRBV5-6
J gene: TRBJ2-5
CDR3 DNA: TGTGCCAGCAGCTTGGCCCAGGGGAGGAGCTGGGAGACCCAGTACTTC
CDR3 protein: CASSLAQGRSWETQYF